This TCR beta chain was obtained from a study of OX40 agonist ivuxolimab in advanced cancers. Whole-study context: Three patients, one with hepatocellular carcinoma and two with cutaneous melanoma, responded partially.

Study results and caveats: Expanded clones belonging to CD8+ T cells outnumbered, on average, those of CD4+.

Germline loops: CDR1 SNHLY, CDR2 FYNNEI. V was clipped by 2 bases and J by 6 bases, with 10 bases between them. The CDR3 covers 13 residues. Profiling relied on immunoSEQ multiplex PCR, and the TCRdb table lists in-frame clones only, not all of them. The sample includes about 73,000 clones, over 75% of them seen just once. Researchers took blood at baseline, on cycle 4 day 1, and on cycle 7 day 1. This clone turned up a few times. Its cognate antigen is unknown. Sequencing was performed on CD4+ or CD8+ T cells sorted from blood, taken in a trial of the OX40 agonist ivuxolimab. The TCR was taken from an adult with an advanced solid tumor such as melanoma, head and neck, liver or kidney cancer. The rearrangement links TRBV2 to TRBJ1-2; TRBD1 might be the D (5 bases). CDR3 protein: CASSELGGDGYTF. The CDR3 nucleotides read TGTGCCAGCAGTGAACTTGGGGGGGATGGCTACACCTTC.